These 9 T cell receptor beta chains were all obtained from the same sample, sequenced in a study of blood T cell repertoires in COVID-19 (dated by TCRdb to the early 2020s). Library preparation employed the immunoSEQ multiplex PCR assay. TCRdb re-hosts the immuneACCESS table, in-frame sequences only. Its copies lack some clones; in the studies checked, an unresolved V gene accounts for under half of them, and the cause for the rest is not known. Present in this sample are fewer than 150,000 clones, roughly 85% of which were seen just once. The biggest ten clones account for approximately 13% of the sample. Sequenced input: peripheral blood. These receptor sequences come from a human donor in a cohort sampled during active COVID-19.

The J gene is TRBJ2-3, the V gene TRBV5-6, with D unresolved. The ends were cut back, 2 bases at V and 4 bases at J, with 11 bases in the middle. This CDR3 is 14 amino acids long. CDR1 is SGHDT, CDR2 YYEEEE, per germline. CDR3 region: CASSFDLSSDTQYF. DNA of the CDR3: TGTGCCAGCAGCTTTGATCTTAGCTCAGATACGCAGTATTTT.

This rearrangement joins TRBV3-1 (or the pseudogene TRBV3-2) to TRBJ2-3, with D possibly being TRBD1 (6 bases). Trimming stripped 4 bases from V and 4 bases from J, with 15 bases between. The length of the CDR3 is 15 residues. Looked up from germline, CDR1 is LGHDT and CDR2 is YNNKEL (reference sequence). The CDR3 sequence is CASSRRKQGPDTQYF. For the CDR3, the DNA is TGTGCCAGCAGCCGCCGGAAACAGGGTCCAGATACGCAGTATTTT.

V usage is TRBV4-1 and J usage is TRBJ2-3, with TRBD1 matching 10 bases. Per germline, CDR1 MGHRA and CDR2 YSYEKL. Unmatched junction bases numbered 4, after V lost 4 bases and J lost 6 bases. The CDR3 spans 14 residues. The CDR3 nucleotides read TGCGCCAGCAGCCGGGACAGGGGTCCCGATACGCAGTATTTT. Protein product: CASSRDRGPDTQYF.

The chain employs TRBV5-6 and TRBJ1-5; possible D gene TRBD1, 5 bases. The CDR3 is made up of 17 amino acids. Germline V gene lookup returns CDR1 SGHDT and CDR2 YYEEEE. With 3 bases removed from V and 5 bases from J, the gap between germline ends came to 21 bases. The CDR3: CASSYSWELRGHQPQHF. In DNA form, the CDR3 reads TGTGCCAGCAGCTATTCCTGGGAACTAAGGGGCCATCAGCCCCAGCATTTT.

V is TRBV28 and J is TRBJ1-2, with D possibly being TRBD1 (6 bases). Per germline, CDR1 MDHEN and CDR2 SYDVKM. The CDR3 sequence is 15 residues long. V was pared by 5 bases and J by 0 bases, with 13 bases between. The CDR3 protein is CASSPRTAANYGYTF. CDR3 sequence (DNA): TGTGCCAGCAGTCCTCGGACAGCAGCTAACTATGGCTACACCTTC.

As regards this clone: This CDR3 is also generated by other DNA sequences in the sample. This chain joins TRBV5-1 and TRBJ1-6; 9 bases are a match to TRBD1. Germline CDR1 is SGHRS and CDR2 is YFSETQ. CDR3 size: 16 residues. The junction had 7 bases not matched to a gene; V was cut back by 2 bases and J by 7 bases. DNA for the CDR3: TGCGCCAGCAGCTTAGGACTGGGACAGGGAAATTCACCCCTCCACTTT. The encoded protein is CASSLGLGQGNSPLHF.

This clone has just a few counts. The genes are TRBV24-1 and TRBJ2-1; a weak D match, TRBD1 (6 bases). Germline lookup yields CDR1 KGHDR and CDR2 SFDVKD. Trimming cost V 4 bases and J 5 bases, with 11 bases left between them. CDR3 size: 14 residues. The chain's CDR3 is CATSEAGVHNEQFF. The CDR3 DNA reads TGTGCCACCAGTGAGGCAGGGGTCCACAATGAGCAGTTCTTC.

The rearrangement links TRBV2 to TRBJ2-2, with 12 bases that match TRBD1. The CDR3 is 16 amino acids. The V and J ends lost 9 bases and 4 bases, in that order; junction bases with no gene match: 9. Per germline, CDR1 SNHLY and CDR2 FYNNEI. This CDR3 reads CARGVGQGAITGELFF. The CDR3 DNA reads TGTGCCAGAGGGGTGGGACAGGGGGCTATCACCGGGGAGCTGTTTTTT.

This chain connects TRBV2 to TRBJ2-1; TRBD2 matches at 9 bases. Germline V gene sequence: CDR1 SNHLY, CDR2 FYNNEI. V dropped 3 bases and J dropped 4; count of bases not matched to a gene: 4. The CDR3 loop spans 15 amino acids. CDR3: CASSESGGTYNEQFF. The CDR3 DNA is TGTGCCAGCAGTGAGAGCGGGGGGACGTACAATGAGCAGTTCTTC. Variable domain in full (rest from reference TRBV2 and TRBJ2-1): EPEVTQTPSHQVTQMGQEVILRCVPISNHLYFYWYRQILGQKVEFLVSFYNNEISEKSEIFDDQFSVERPDGSNFTLKIRSTKLEDSAMYFCASSESGGTYNEQFFGPGTRLTVL.